The 26 T cell receptor beta chains presented below share a single source sample, sequenced in a study of CD8 T cells in ankylosing spondylitis. Study results and caveats: Characteristic, it appeared, of ankylosing spondylitis blood was a TCR beta motif of eight highly homologous variants.

No antigen is known for these receptors. MiXCR, applied by TCRdb to the 5' RACE reads, yields one record per CDR3 protein. The table includes hundreds of thousands of distinct CDR3 sequences, roughly an eighth detected once. Sequencing was carried out using blood, either unsorted or a sorted T cell fraction (not recorded which). These receptors came from a male donor with ankylosing spondylitis.

This clonotype has only a few counts. The chain has TRBV5-1 and TRBJ2-3; TRBD2 agrees at 9 bases. J lost 4 bases, V lost 1 base, and 7 bases had no gene match. The CDR3 runs to 16 residues. Germline values: CDR1 SGHRS, CDR2 YFSETQ. CDR3 sequence: CASSLSPAGGPDTQYF. CDR3 DNA: TGCGCCAGCAGCTTGTCGCCAGCGGGAGGTCCAGATACGCAGTATTTT.

The chain has TRBV5-1 and TRBJ2-1, with 8 bases matching TRBD2. The germline gives CDR1 SGHRS, CDR2 YFSETQ. The length of the CDR3 is 15 residues. The ends lost 3 bases at V and 3 bases at J; junction bases unmatched: 5. CDR3 protein: CASSSAGLVYNEQFF. CDR3 nucleotides: TGCGCCAGCAGCTCCGCGGGACTAGTCTACAATGAGCAGTTCTTC.

This chain uses TRBV3-1 with TRBJ2-1, with D maybe TRBD1 (6 bases). Per germline, CDR1 LGHDT and CDR2 YNNKEL (reference sequence). This CDR3 is 17 amino acids long. Trimming removed 0 bases from V and 10 bases from J, with 22 bases in between. CDR3 bases: TGTGCCAGCAGCCAAGAACTTCAACGGACAGATCAGGGGGAGCAGTTCTTC. It yields the protein CASSQELQRTDQGEQFF.

This clonotype was found many times. This chain joins TRBV29-1 and TRBJ1-1; the D gene is possibly TRBD1 (5 bases). The CDR3 spans 13 residues. The V end lost 5 bases, the J end lost 3 bases, and 13 bases lay between the germline ends. CDR1 SQVTM and CDR2 ANQGSEA come from the germline V gene. The CDR3 is CSVCFLGDTEAFF. CDR3 bases: TGCAGCGTTTGTTTCTTGGGGGACACTGAAGCTTTCTTT.

This clonotype was seen more than once but under ten times. The rearrangement uses TRBV24-1 and TRBJ2-1; maybe TRBD2 (5 bases). From germline, CDR1 is KGHDR and CDR2 SFDVKD. V lost 12 bases and J 11 bases, leaving 22 bases between the germline ends. This CDR3 is 13 amino acids long. DNA for the CDR3: TGTGCCCCCCGAGGGAGTTTTACATGTAAGCAGTTCTTC. Translation gives CAPRGSFTCKQFF.

In its sample, this clonotype was seen many times. The junction does not match germline at one end; this may be a read error. The V call is TRBV19, the J call TRBJ1-1, with D possibly TRBD1 on 6 matching bases. The CDR3 extends over 14 amino acids. CDR1 is LNHDA and CDR2 is SQIVND in the germline V gene (reference sequence). The CDR3 nucleotides read TGTGCCAGCAGTATAGGGGGTCTCAACACTGAAGCTTTCTTT. Translation: CASSIGGLNTEAFF.

This clonotype appeared a few times. This CDR3 is CSALDGGPYEQYF. For the CDR3, the DNA is TGCAGTGCCTTGGACGGCGGCCCCTACGAGCAGTACTTC. This chain joins TRBV20-1 and TRBJ2-7; no clear D gene. The V gene's germline CDR1 is DFQATT and CDR2 SNEGSKA (reference sequence). Deletions cut 6 bases from V and 2 bases from J, with 14 bases between. The CDR3 is 13 residues long.

The chain employs TRBV5-4 and TRBJ2-7; perhaps D is TRBD1 or TRBD2 (6 bases each). V lost 1 base and J 3 bases, leaving 23 bases between the germline ends. The length of the CDR3 is 18 residues. Germline V lookup: CDR1 SGHNT, CDR2 YYREEE (reference sequence). DNA for the CDR3: TGTGCCAGCAGCTTGTCCGGGGGCCCCGGCCTAAGAGACTACGAGCAGTACGTC. Protein: CASSLSGGPGLRDYEQYV.

This clonotype has at least ten counts. The chain links TRBV11-2 to TRBJ2-1, with 7 nucleotides matching TRBD1. Per germline, CDR1 SGHAT and CDR2 FQNNGV. Trimming cost V 4 bases and J 9 bases; bases outside gene matches: 15. This CDR3 spans 16 amino acids. CDR3 sequence (DNA): TGTGCCAGCAGCTCCATAAGACAGGGAAAAGATGGTGAGCAGTTCTTC. Protein: CASSSIRQGKDGEQFF.

This clonotype was seen a few times. The chain recombines TRBV7-4 with TRBJ1-5, with no clear D. This CDR3 contains 15 residues. Germline assignment: CDR1 SGHVT and CDR2 SQSDAQ. V lost 1 base and J 0 bases, leaving 7 bases between the germline ends. In DNA, the CDR3 is TGTGCCAGCAGCTTAGTATCTAATAGCAATCAGCCCCAGCATTTT. It yields the protein CASSLVSNSNQPQHF.

This clonotype was observed at least ten times. The chain links TRBV5-1 to TRBJ2-3, with no clear D. This CDR3 region has 14 residues. From germline, CDR1 is SGHRS and CDR2 YFSETQ. The V end lost 4 bases, the J end lost 10 bases, and 19 bases lay between the germline ends. CDR3 protein: CASSTSPPAASQYF. The CDR3 nucleotides read TGCGCCAGCAGCACCTCTCCCCCCGCGGCTTCGCAGTATTTT.

This chain's CDR3 is CASSLGGTPEKLFF. The CDR3 nucleotides read TGTGCCAGCAGCTTGGGTGGCACGCCTGAAAAACTGTTTTTT. The chain has TRBV5-5 and TRBJ1-4; D not certain. Germline CDR1 reads SGHKS; CDR2 reads YYEKEE (reference sequence). The CDR3 runs 14 residues. V shed 0 bases and J shed 7 bases, with 10 bases lying between them.

This clonotype was seen repeatedly, ten times or more. The V call is TRBV13, the J call TRBJ1-2, with TRBD1 identical over 9 bases. The CDR3 is 15 residues long. Germline V gives CDR1 PRHDT, CDR2 FYEKMQ (reference sequence). J gave up 4 bases and V 2 bases, and 5 bases lay outside the gene matches. Here the CDR3 reads CASSLKGQGIYGYTF. The CDR3, as DNA: TGTGCCAGCAGCTTAAAGGGACAGGGTATCTATGGCTACACCTTC.

The chain carries TRBV20-1 and TRBJ2-7; a possible D gene is TRBD2 (5 bases). Deletions cut 4 bases from V and 3 bases from J, with 10 bases between. Per germline, CDR1 DFQATT and CDR2 SNEGSKA (reference sequence). This CDR3 contains 12 residues. CDR3 DNA sequence: TGCAGTGCTACTAGCTCGCACTACGAGCAGTACTTC. This encodes CSATSSHYEQYF.

A few counts support this clonotype. V gene TRBV5-1 combines with J gene TRBJ1-1; the D is unclear. CDR3 size: 14 residues. Germline lookup yields CDR1 SGHRS and CDR2 YFSETQ. V was cut by 5 bases and J by 1 base, with 12 bases left in between. The CDR3 nucleotides are TGCGCCAGCAGTTCGACCCTCCGGAACACTGAAGCTTTCTTT. Protein: CASSSTLRNTEAFF.

This clonotype was recorded many times. The chain couples TRBV5-1 to TRBJ2-7; 8 bases match TRBD2. The CDR3 runs to 14 residues. Germline V lookup: CDR1 SGHRS, CDR2 YFSETQ. Losses at the gene ends were 2 bases for V and 3 bases for J; bases not matched to a gene: 4. CDR3 bases: TGCGCCAGCAGCTTAACTAGCGGCCTCTACGAGCAGTACTTC. Translating gives CASSLTSGLYEQYF.

This clonotype was detected a few times. The J gene is TRBJ1-2, the V gene TRBV29-1; no reliable D call. V was pared by 4 bases and J by 8 bases, with 14 bases between. Germline values: CDR1 SQVTM, CDR2 ANQGSEA. The CDR3 runs 12 residues. In DNA form, the CDR3 reads TGCAGCGTTGGAAGTGAGGCGGGGGGCTACACCTTC. This codes for CSVGSEAGGYTF.

This clonotype was seen a handful of times. The chain employs TRBV4-2 and TRBJ1-2; D not resolved. The CDR3 spans 15 residues. V shed 0 bases and J shed 8 bases, with 16 bases lying between them. CDR1 LGHNA and CDR2 YNFKEQ come from the germline V gene. In DNA, the CDR3 is TGTGCCAGCAGCCAAGAAATTGGGCAGAAACGCGGCTACACCTTC. It yields the protein CASSQEIGQKRGYTF.

The chain combines TRBV2 with TRBJ2-3; D remains ambiguous. This CDR3 comprises 11 residues. Trimming removed 6 bases from V and 7 bases from J, with 8 bases in between. The germline CDR1 and CDR2 sequences are SNHLY and FYNNEI. CDR3 bases: TGTGCCAGCAGCCCGGAAAATACGCAGTATTTT. It yields the protein CASSPENTQYF.

The V call is TRBV18, the J call TRBJ2-1, with D unclear. This CDR3 spans 16 amino acids. Germline CDR1 KGHSH, CDR2 LQKENI. V was pared by 0 bases and J by 0 bases, with 9 bases between. CDR3 sequence (DNA): TGTGCCAGCTCACCACCGACCGGTAGCTCCTACAATGAGCAGTTCTTC. It is translated as CASSPPTGSSYNEQFF.

CDR3 sequence reads: CASSYGVTPSTYEQYV. The CDR3 nucleotides read TGTGCCAGCAGTTACGGTGTGACACCTTCGACCTACGAGCAGTACGTC. This sequence joins TRBV6-2 or TRBV6-3 and TRBJ2-7; no firm D call. The CDR3 runs to 16 residues. V gave up 2 bases and J gave up 2 bases, with 16 bases separating them. The V gene's germline CDR1 is MNHEY and CDR2 SVGEGT.

The rearrangement joins TRBV9 to TRBJ1-1, with 11 bases identical to TRBD1. The CDR3 contains 16 residues. Germline V CDR1 and CDR2: SGDLS, YYNGEE. V shed 4 bases, J shed 0 bases, and the junction held 5 bases outside the gene matches. The CDR3, as DNA: TGTGCCAGCAGCATCGGACAGGGGGCTATGAACACTGAAGCTTTCTTT. This sequence encodes CASSIGQGAMNTEAFF.

Here the CDR3 DNA reads TGTGCCTTCTGTCGATCCGGGACTAGCGGGAGAGGATGGGACAATGAGCAGTTCTTC. Translating it yields CAFCRSGTSGRGWDNEQFF. The chain carries TRBV12-3 or TRBV12-4 and TRBJ2-1; 14 nucleotides match TRBD2. The CDR3 runs to 19 residues. The V gene end was trimmed by 11 bases and the J gene end by 5 bases; junction bases not matched to a gene: 20.

The V call is TRBV20-1, the J call TRBJ2-3, with 7 positions matching TRBD2. Germline V CDR1 and CDR2: DFQATT, SNEGSKA (reference sequence). CDR3 length: 15 residues. Trimming took 2 bases from V and 6 from J; bases not matched to a gene: 11. In nucleotides, the CDR3 is TGCAGTGCTAGACGTCGCGGGCGGGAGTATGATACGCAGTATTTT. Translation gives CSARRRGREYDTQYF.

This clonotype was seen a handful of times. The gene calls are TRBV12-3 or TRBV12-4 and TRBJ2-3; D unresolved. The V end was cut by 5 bases, the J end by 10 bases, with 13 bases between. CDR3 length: 12 amino acids. Written as DNA, the CDR3 is TGTGCCAGCAGTCCCCCCCGATCTCCGCAGTATTTT. Protein product: CASSPPRSPQYF.

The genes are TRBV29-1 and TRBJ1-3, with D uncertain. V was clipped by 4 bases and J by 0 bases, with 10 bases between them. CDR3 length: 14 amino acids. The germline gives CDR1 SQVTM, CDR2 ANQGSEA. CDR3 coding DNA: TGCAGCGTTGGGGAACAGCTCTCTGGAAACACCATATATTTT. Translating gives CSVGEQLSGNTIYF.